The subject of this entry is one TCR beta chain. Clones were sequenced by immunoSEQ multiplex PCR, and TCRdb holds only the in-frame ones, with some missing. The sample lists about 190,000 clones, approximately 91% seen once, with approximately 2% in the top ten. The record originates from a study of control samples from healthy donors and cancer patients. Looked up from germline, CDR1 is SEHNR and CDR2 is FQNEAQ (reference sequence). V dropped 0 bases and J dropped 5 bases, with 13 bases sitting between them. This CDR3 region has 15 residues. Sequenced input: blood. The chain joins TRBV7-9 to TRBJ1-2; a weak D match, TRBD1 (5 bases). This clonotype was obtained from a man younger than 40 in good health. The CDR3 bases are TGTGCCAGCAGCTTAGCGCAGGACACGCTTTATGGCTACACCTTC. Amino acids: CASSLAQDTLYGYTF.